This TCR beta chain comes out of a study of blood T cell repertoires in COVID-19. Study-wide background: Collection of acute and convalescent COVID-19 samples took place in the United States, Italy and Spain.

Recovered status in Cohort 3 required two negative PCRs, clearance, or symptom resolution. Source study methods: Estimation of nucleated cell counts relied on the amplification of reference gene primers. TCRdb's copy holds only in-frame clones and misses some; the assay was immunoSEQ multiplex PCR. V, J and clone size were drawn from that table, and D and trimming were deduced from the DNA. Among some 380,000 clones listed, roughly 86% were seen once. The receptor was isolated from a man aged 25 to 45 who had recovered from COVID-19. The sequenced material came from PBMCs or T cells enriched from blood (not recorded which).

The CDR3 spells CASSVDRTPYEQYF. As DNA, the CDR3 is TGTGCCAGCAGCGTAGACAGGACCCCCTACGAGCAGTACTTC. V and J are TRBV9 and TRBJ2-7; tentative D call: TRBD1 (5 bases). V shed 0 bases and J shed 2 bases, with 9 bases lying between them. From germline, CDR1 is SGDLS and CDR2 YYNGEE. The CDR3 has 14 amino acids.